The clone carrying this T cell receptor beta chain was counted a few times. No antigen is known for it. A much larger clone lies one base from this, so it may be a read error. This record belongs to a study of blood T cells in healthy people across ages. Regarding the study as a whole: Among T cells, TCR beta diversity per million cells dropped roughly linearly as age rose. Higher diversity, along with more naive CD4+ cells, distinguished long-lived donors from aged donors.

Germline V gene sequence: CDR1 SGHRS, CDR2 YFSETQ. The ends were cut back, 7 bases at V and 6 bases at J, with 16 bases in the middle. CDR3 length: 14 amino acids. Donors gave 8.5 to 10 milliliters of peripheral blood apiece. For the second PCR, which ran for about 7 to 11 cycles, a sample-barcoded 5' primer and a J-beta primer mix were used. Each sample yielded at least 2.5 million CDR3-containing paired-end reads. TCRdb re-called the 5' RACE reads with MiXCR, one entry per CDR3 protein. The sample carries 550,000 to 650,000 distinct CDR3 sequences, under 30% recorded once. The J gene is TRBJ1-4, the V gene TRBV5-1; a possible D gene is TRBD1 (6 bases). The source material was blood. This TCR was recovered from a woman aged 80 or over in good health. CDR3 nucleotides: TGCGCCAGCTGGGATTTTGCAGGGGATGAAAAACTGTTTTTT. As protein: CASWDFAGDEKLFF.